This TCR beta chain emerged from a study of T cell changes during pregnancy in multiple sclerosis. Generated by immunoSEQ multiplex PCR, the TCRdb table keeps only in-frame clones and is missing some. The top ten hold more than 2% of the sample, which has approximately 84,000 clones, about 95% seen once. V shed 2 bases and J shed 7 bases, with 15 bases lying between them. This CDR3 spans 14 amino acids. Germline-derived CDR1 and CDR2 are MNHEY and SVGAGI. The rearrangement joins TRBV6-5 to TRBJ2-7, with D perhaps TRBD1 (5 bases). The sequenced sample was peripheral blood, obtained in the third trimester of pregnancy. This TCR came from a female donor with multiple sclerosis, enrolled in a pregnancy study. Written as DNA, the CDR3 is TGTGCCAGCAGTTACCGAACAGGCCCGAGGGAGCAGTACTTC. Protein: CASSYRTGPREQYF.